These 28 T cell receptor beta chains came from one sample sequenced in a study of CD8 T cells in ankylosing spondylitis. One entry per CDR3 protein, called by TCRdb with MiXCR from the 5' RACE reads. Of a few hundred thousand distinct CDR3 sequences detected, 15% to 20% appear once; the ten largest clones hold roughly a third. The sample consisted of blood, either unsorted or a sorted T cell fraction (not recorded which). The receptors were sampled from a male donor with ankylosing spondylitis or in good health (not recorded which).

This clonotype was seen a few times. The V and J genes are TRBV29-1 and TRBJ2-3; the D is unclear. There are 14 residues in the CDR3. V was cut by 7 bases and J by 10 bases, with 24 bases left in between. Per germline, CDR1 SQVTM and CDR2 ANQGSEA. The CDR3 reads CSAKGVGLAHAQYF. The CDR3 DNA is TGCAGCGCGAAAGGTGTAGGGCTCGCCCACGCGCAGTATTTT.

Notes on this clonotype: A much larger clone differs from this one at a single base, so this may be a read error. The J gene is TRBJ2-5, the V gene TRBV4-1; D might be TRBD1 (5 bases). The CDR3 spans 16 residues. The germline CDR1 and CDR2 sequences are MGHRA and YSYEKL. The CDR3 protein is CASSDRIQPTQETQSF. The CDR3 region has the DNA TGCGCCAGCTCTGACAGAATTCAACCCACACAAGAGACCCAGTCCTTC.

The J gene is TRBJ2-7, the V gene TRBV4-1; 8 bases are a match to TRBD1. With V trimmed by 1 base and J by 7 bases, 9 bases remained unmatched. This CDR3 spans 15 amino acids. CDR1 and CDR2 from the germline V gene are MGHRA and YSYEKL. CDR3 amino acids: CASSQAGTGGLEQYF. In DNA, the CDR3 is TGCGCCAGCAGCCAAGCCGGGACAGGTGGCCTTGAGCAGTACTTC.

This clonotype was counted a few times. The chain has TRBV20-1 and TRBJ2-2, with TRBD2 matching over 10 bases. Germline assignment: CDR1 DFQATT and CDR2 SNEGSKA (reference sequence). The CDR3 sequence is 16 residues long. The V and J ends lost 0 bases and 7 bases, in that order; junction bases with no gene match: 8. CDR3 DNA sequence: TGCAGTGCTAGAGATCGGGCTAGCGGGAGTTACGGGGAGCTGTTTTTT. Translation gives CSARDRASGSYGELFF.

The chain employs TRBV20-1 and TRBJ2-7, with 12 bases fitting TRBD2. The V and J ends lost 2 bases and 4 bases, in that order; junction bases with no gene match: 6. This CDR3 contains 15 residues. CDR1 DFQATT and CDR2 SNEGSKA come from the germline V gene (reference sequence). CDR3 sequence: CSARPLAGGEYEQYF. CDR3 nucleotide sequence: TGCAGTGCTAGACCCCTAGCGGGAGGGGAGTACGAGCAGTACTTC.

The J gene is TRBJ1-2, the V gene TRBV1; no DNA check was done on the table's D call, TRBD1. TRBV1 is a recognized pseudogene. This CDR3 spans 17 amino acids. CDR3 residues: CTSSQRPDRDGDYGYTF. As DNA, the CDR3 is TGCACCAGCAGCCAGAGACCCGACAGGGATGGTGACTATGGCTACACCTTC.

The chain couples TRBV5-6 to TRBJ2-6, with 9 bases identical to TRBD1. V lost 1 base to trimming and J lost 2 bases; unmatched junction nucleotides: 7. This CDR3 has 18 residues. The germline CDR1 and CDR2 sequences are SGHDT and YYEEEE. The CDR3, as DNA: TGTGCCAGCAGCTTGCCGCGACAGGGGGTTCCTGGGGCCAACGTCCTGACTTTC. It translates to CASSLPRQGVPGANVLTF.

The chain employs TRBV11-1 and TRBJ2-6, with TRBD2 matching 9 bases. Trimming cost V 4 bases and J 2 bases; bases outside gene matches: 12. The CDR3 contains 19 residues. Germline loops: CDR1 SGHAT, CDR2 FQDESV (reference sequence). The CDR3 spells CASSSPEAAGGPGANVLTF. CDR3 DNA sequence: TGTGCCAGCAGCTCTCCGGAGGCAGCGGGAGGCCCTGGGGCCAACGTCCTGACTTTC.

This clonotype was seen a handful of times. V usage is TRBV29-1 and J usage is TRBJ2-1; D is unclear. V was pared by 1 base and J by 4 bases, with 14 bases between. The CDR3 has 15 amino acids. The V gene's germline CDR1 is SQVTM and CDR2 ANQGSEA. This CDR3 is CSVEGKPTHYNEQFF. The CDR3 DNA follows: TGCAGCGTTGAAGGAAAGCCAACCCATTACAATGAGCAGTTCTTC.

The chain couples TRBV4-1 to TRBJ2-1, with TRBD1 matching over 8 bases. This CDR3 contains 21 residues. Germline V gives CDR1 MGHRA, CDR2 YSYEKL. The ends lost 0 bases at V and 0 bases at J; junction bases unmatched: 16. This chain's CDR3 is CASSQDPRDRIITDSYNEQFF. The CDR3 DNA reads TGCGCCAGCAGCCAAGATCCGAGGGACAGGATAATCACCGACTCCTACAATGAGCAGTTCTTC.

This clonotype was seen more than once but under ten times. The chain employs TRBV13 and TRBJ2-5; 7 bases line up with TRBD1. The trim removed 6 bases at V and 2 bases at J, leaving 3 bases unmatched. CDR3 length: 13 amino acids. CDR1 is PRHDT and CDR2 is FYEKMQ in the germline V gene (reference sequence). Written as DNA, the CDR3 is TGTGCCAGCAGGGCGACAGGGCAAGAGACCCAGTACTTC. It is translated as CASRATGQETQYF.

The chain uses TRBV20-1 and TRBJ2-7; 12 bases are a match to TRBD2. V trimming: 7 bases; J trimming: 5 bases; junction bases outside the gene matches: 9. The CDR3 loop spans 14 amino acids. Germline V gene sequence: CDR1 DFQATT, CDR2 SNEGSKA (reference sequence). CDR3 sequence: CSVSTSGSAHEQYF. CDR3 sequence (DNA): TGCAGTGTTTCGACTAGCGGGAGTGCCCACGAGCAGTACTTC.

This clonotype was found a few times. CDR3 residues: CASSLGSGWGNEQFF. Written as DNA, the CDR3 is TGTGCCAGCAGCTTAGGGTCTGGTTGGGGCAATGAGCAGTTCTTC. The chain carries TRBV13 and TRBJ2-1; no clear D gene. The CDR3 runs 15 residues. Trimming cost V 0 bases and J 6 bases, with 12 bases left between them. Germline-derived CDR1 and CDR2 are PRHDT and FYEKMQ (reference sequence).

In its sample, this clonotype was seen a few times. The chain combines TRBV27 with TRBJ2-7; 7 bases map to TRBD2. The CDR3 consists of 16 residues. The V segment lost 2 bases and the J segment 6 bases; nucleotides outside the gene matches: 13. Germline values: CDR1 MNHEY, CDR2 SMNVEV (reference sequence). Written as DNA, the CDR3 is TGTGCCAGCAGTTTAATTTGGCGGGAGCAGGGCAGCGAGCAGTACTTC. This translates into CASSLIWREQGSEQYF.

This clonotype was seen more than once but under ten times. The CDR3 is CASSGGLERDTQYF. CDR3 DNA sequence: TGTGCCAGCAGTGGGGGACTCGAGCGGGATACGCAGTATTTT. The chain is built from TRBV27 and TRBJ2-3, with D maybe TRBD2 (6 bases). The V and J ends lost 5 bases and 6 bases respectively, with 15 bases between them. This CDR3 spans 14 amino acids. Germline V gene data show CDR1 as MNHEY and CDR2 as SMNVEV (reference sequence).

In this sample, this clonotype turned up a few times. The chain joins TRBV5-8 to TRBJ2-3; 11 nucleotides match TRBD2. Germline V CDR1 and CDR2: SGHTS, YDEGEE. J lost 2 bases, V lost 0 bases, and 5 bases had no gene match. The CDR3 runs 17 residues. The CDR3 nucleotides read TGTGCCAGCAGCTTGGATGTTAGCGGGAGGGACACAGATACGCAGTATTTT. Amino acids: CASSLDVSGRDTDTQYF. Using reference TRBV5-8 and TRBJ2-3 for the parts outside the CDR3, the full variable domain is EAGVTQSPTHLIKTRGQQATLRCSPISGHTSVYWYQQALGLGLQFLLWYDEGEERNRGNFPPRFSGRQFPNYSSELNVNALELEDSALYLCASSLDVSGRDTDTQYFGPGTRLTVL.

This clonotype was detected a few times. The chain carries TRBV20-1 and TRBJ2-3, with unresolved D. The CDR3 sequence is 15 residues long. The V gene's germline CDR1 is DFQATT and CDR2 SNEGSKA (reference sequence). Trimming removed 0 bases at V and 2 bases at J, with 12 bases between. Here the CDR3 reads CSARDGQSPTDTQYF. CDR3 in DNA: TGCAGTGCTAGAGATGGGCAGAGCCCCACAGATACGCAGTATTTT.

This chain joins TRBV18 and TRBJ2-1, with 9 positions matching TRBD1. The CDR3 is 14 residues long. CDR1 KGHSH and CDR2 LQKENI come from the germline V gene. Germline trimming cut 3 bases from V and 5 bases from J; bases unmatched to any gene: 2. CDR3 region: CASSPWTGDNEQFF. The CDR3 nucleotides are TGTGCCAGCTCACCTTGGACAGGGGACAATGAGCAGTTCTTC.

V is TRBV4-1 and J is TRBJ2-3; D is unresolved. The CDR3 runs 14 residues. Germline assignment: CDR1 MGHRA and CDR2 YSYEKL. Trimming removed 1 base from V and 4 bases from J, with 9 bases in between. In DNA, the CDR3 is TGCGCCAGCAGCCAAGTCACCGGTCCAGATACGCAGTATTTT. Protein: CASSQVTGPDTQYF.

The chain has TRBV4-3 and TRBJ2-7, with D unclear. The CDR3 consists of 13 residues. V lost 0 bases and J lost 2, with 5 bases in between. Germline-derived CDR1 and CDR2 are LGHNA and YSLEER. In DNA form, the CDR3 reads TGCGCCAGCAGCCAAGATCATACCTACGAGCAGTACTTC. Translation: CASSQDHTYEQYF.

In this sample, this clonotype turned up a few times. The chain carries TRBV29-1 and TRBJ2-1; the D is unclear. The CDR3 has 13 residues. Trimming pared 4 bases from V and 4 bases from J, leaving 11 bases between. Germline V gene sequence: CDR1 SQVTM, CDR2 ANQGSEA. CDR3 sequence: CSVGTERYNEQFF. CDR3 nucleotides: TGCAGCGTTGGGACCGAACGATACAATGAGCAGTTCTTC.

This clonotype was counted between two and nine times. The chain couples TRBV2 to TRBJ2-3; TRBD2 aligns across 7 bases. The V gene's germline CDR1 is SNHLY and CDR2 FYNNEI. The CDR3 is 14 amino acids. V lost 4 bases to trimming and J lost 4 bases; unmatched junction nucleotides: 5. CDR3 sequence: CASSVPGGADTQYF. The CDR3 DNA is TGTGCCAGCAGTGTTCCGGGAGGAGCAGATACGCAGTATTTT.

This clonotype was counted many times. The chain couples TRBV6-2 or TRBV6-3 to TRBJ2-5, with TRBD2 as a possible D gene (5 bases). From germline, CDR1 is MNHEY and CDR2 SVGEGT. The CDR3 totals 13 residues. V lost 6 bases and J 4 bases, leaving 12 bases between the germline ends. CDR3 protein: CASSLRAVETQYF. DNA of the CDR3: TGTGCCAGCAGCTTGAGGGCCGTAGAGACCCAGTACTTC.

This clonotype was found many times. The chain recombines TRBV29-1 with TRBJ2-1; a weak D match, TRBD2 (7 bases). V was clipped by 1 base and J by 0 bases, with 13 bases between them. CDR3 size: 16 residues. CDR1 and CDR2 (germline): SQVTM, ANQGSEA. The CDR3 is CSVEGGGGSSYNEQFF. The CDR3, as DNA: TGCAGCGTTGAAGGAGGGGGGGGATCCTCCTACAATGAGCAGTTCTTC.

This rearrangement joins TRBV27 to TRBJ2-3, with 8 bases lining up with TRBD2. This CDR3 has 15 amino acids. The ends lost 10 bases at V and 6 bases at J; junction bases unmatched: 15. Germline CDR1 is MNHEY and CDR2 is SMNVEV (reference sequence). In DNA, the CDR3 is TGTGCCACCACGCCCCTGGCGGGGGGATCGGATACGCAGTATTTT. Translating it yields CATTPLAGGSDTQYF.

The CDR3 nucleotides are TGCAGCGTTGCTAATGATGGTTGGGGGCAGGAGACCCAGTACTTC. Translation gives CSVANDGWGQETQYF. The V call is TRBV29-1, the J call TRBJ2-5, with D possibly matching TRBD1 (6 bases). CDR1 is SQVTM, CDR2 ANQGSEA, per germline. V lost 4 bases and J lost 5, with 20 bases in between. The CDR3 runs to 15 residues.

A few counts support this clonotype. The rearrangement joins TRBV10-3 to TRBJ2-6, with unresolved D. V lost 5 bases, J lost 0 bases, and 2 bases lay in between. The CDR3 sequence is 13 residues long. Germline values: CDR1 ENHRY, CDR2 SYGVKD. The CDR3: CAISPSGANVLTF. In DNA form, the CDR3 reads TGTGCCATCAGTCCCTCTGGGGCCAACGTCCTGACTTTC.

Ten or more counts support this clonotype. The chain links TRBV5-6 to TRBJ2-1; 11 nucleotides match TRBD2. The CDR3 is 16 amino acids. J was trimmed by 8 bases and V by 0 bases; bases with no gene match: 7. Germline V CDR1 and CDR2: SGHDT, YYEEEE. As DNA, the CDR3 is TGTGCCAGCAGCTTGGACACTAGCGGGAGTGTCGATGAGCAGTTCTTC. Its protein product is CASSLDTSGSVDEQFF. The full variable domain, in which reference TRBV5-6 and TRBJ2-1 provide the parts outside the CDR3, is DAGVTQSPTHLIKTRGQQVTLRCSPKSGHDTVSWYQQALGQGPQFIFQYYEEEERQRGNFPDRFSGHQFPNYSSELNVNALLLGDSALYLCASSLDTSGSVDEQFFGPGTRLTVL.